This passage covers 28 T cell receptor beta chains from one sample sequenced in a study of blood T cell repertoires in COVID-19. Profiling relied on immunoSEQ multiplex PCR, and the TCRdb table lists in-frame clones only, not all of them. Counted here are roughly 350,000 clones, around nine tenths occurring once; the ten biggest clones make up just under 7.5%. Sequenced sample: peripheral blood. These receptors came from a woman aged 70-85 years with COVID-19, enrolled during active disease.

This rearrangement joins TRBV7-8 to TRBJ1-2; D is uncertain. Per the germline V gene, CDR1 is SGHVS and CDR2 is FQNEAQ. Between the trimmed V and J ends, which lost 2 bases and 7 bases, there was a span of 17 bases. This CDR3 contains 15 residues. The CDR3 DNA follows: TGTGCCAGCAGCTTAAGTTCGGGAGGGCTAAGTGGCTACACCTTC. Translation gives CASSLSSGGLSGYTF.

This sequence joins TRBV2 and TRBJ1-3, with a weak D call TRBD1 (5 bases). Germline V gene data show CDR1 as SNHLY and CDR2 as FYNNEI. The CDR3 contains 16 residues. V was clipped by 0 bases and J by 4 bases, with 13 bases between them. CDR3 sequence reads: CASSEAKPGWGNTIYF. The CDR3 nucleotides are TGTGCCAGCAGTGAAGCCAAACCAGGGTGGGGAAACACCATATATTTT.

The genes are TRBV4-2 and TRBJ1-5; the D is unclear. Germline CDR1 reads LGHNA; CDR2 reads YNFKEQ. The length of the CDR3 is 16 residues. Deletions cut 1 base from V and 5 bases from J, with 15 bases between. CDR3 sequence reads: CASSQGEGGEHQPQHF. Written as DNA, the CDR3 is TGTGCCAGCAGCCAAGGTGAGGGCGGGGAGCATCAGCCCCAGCATTTT.

At least ten counts were recorded for this clone. CDR3 sequence (DNA): TGTGCCATCAGCGCAGACAGAAGGGGAACTGAAGCTTTCTTT. It is translated as CAISADRRGTEAFF. V is TRBV10-3 and J is TRBJ1-1, with D maybe TRBD1 (5 bases). This CDR3 has 14 residues. In germline, CDR1 is ENHRY, CDR2 SYGVKD. V lost 6 bases to trimming and J lost 5 bases, with 16 bases between them.

The chain recombines TRBV19 with TRBJ1-1; perhaps TRBD1 as D (6 bases). The CDR3 runs to 15 residues. Trimming stripped 3 bases from V and 2 bases from J, with 13 bases between. CDR1 and CDR2 (germline): LNHDA, SQIVND (reference sequence). CDR3 coding DNA: TGTGCCAGTAGTATTAGCCTGACAGGTAACACTGAAGCTTTCTTT. Its protein product is CASSISLTGNTEAFF.

The CDR3 bases are TGTGCCGTCTATAGATCCGGTACGCAGTATTTT. This translates into CAVYRSGTQYF. V is TRBV7-2 and J is TRBJ2-3; D uncertain. The germline V and J ends were trimmed by 11 bases and 8 bases, with 14 bases remaining between them. The germline V gene encodes CDR1 SGHTA and CDR2 FQGNSA. This CDR3 is built from 11 residues.

CDR3 residues: CASIVSPLNTGELFF. CDR3 nucleotides: TGTGCCAGTATTGTCAGTCCCTTGAACACCGGGGAGCTGTTTTTT. This chain joins TRBV19 and TRBJ2-2; the D is unclear. The CDR3 length is 15 residues. The V end was cut by 7 bases, the J end by 1 base, with 13 bases between. The germline V gene has CDR1 LNHDA and CDR2 SQIVND (reference sequence). The whole variable domain, filled in from reference TRBV19 and TRBJ2-2, reads DGGITQSPKYLFRKEGQNVTLSCEQNLNHDAMYWYRQDPGQGLRLIYYSQIVNDFQKGDIAEGYSVSREKKESFPLTVTSAQKNPTAFYLCASIVSPLNTGELFFGEGSRLTVL.

The rearrangement uses TRBV14 and TRBJ2-1; TRBD2 aligns across 8 bases. Germline CDR1 reads SGHDN; CDR2 reads FVKESK. This CDR3 contains 16 residues. V shed 2 bases and J 2 bases; nucleotides not matched to a gene: 5. DNA of the CDR3: TGTGCCAGCAGCCAATCAGACGGGGGGGCCTACAATGAGCAGTTCTTC. Translated, it gives CASSQSDGGAYNEQFF.

The rearrangement links TRBV2 to TRBJ1-4, with a weak D call TRBD1 (5 bases). CDR3 length: 13 residues. In germline, CDR1 is SNHLY, CDR2 FYNNEI. V was cut by 6 bases and J by 7 bases, with 12 bases left in between. In DNA, the CDR3 is TGTGCCAGCAGCCTCAATAGGGGTGAAAAACTGTTTTTT. Protein sequence: CASSLNRGEKLFF.

The rearrangement uses TRBV10-3 and TRBJ2-7; 11 nucleotides agree with TRBD2. Trimming at V came to 10 bases and at J to 4 bases, leaving 3 bases not matched to a gene. The germline CDR1 and CDR2 sequences are ENHRY and SYGVKD. The CDR3 loop spans 12 amino acids. The CDR3 nucleotides read TGTGCCACACTAGCGGGGGATTACGAGCAGTACTTC. Protein sequence: CATLAGDYEQYF.

The CDR3 sequence: CASSEPRLSSYEQYF. The CDR3 nucleotides read TGTGCCAGCAGTGAACCGCGCCTTAGCTCCTACGAGCAGTACTTC. This chain connects TRBV6-1 to TRBJ2-7; no definite D call. The germline gives CDR1 MNHNS, CDR2 SASEGT. The CDR3 is 15 residues long. Trimming removed 2 bases from V and 0 bases from J, with 11 bases in between.

V gene TRBV7-2 combines with J gene TRBJ1-3, with D maybe TRBD1 (6 bases). Trimming removed 6 bases from V and 4 bases from J, with 13 bases in between. The CDR3 loop spans 14 amino acids. Germline-derived CDR1 and CDR2 are SGHTA and FQGNSA. The CDR3 coding sequence is TGTGCCAGCAGAACCACAGGGACCGGAAACACCATATATTTT. Amino acids: CASRTTGTGNTIYF.

The rearrangement uses TRBV30 and TRBJ1-4; a weak D match, TRBD1 (5 bases). This CDR3 comprises 14 residues. The V end lost 3 bases, the J end lost 3 bases, and 11 bases lay between the germline ends. Germline V gene data show CDR1 as GTSNPN and CDR2 as SVGIG (reference sequence). The CDR3 sequence is CAWSGGVANEKLFF. CDR3 nucleotide sequence: TGTGCCTGGAGCGGGGGGGTAGCTAATGAAAAACTGTTTTTT.

The chain combines TRBV7-2 with TRBJ1-1, with 8 bases that match TRBD1. Trimming removed 5 bases from V and 5 bases from J; junction bases left unmatched: 10. The CDR3 spans 15 residues. The V gene's germline CDR1 is SGHTA and CDR2 FQGNSA. CDR3 sequence reads: CASSARTGFWTEAFF. As DNA, the CDR3 is TGTGCCAGCAGCGCCCGGACAGGGTTCTGGACTGAAGCTTTCTTT.

The chain employs TRBV6-5 and TRBJ1-1, with 7 bases identical to TRBD1. The CDR3 contains 15 residues. V was pared by 4 bases and J by 4 bases, with 9 bases of the junction left unmatched. Germline V gene data show CDR1 as MNHEY and CDR2 as SVGAGI. The CDR3 sequence: CASSSLSQGVTEAFF. The CDR3 DNA reads as TGTGCCAGCAGTTCCCTGTCCCAGGGGGTCACTGAAGCTTTCTTT.

This clone was detected only once. The chain has TRBV3-1 (or the pseudogene TRBV3-2) and TRBJ1-1; 10 bases align to TRBD1. Germline V gene data show CDR1 as LGHDT and CDR2 as YNNKEL (reference sequence). The J segment lost 5 bases and the V segment lost 4 bases, leaving 7 bases of the junction unmatched. The CDR3 is 15 amino acids. CDR3 sequence: CASSPLGQGPTEAFF. DNA for the CDR3: TGTGCCAGCAGCCCCCTGGGACAGGGGCCTACTGAAGCTTTCTTT.

The chain links TRBV5-5 to TRBJ1-1; D not resolved. V shed 1 base and J shed 6 bases, with 10 bases lying between them. This CDR3 comprises 13 residues. The germline gives CDR1 SGHKS, CDR2 YYEKEE (reference sequence). CDR3 sequence (DNA): TGTGCCAGCAGCTTGTTCCTGGCCGCTGAAGCTTTCTTT. Translating gives CASSLFLAAEAFF.

This chain uses TRBV24-1 with TRBJ1-2, with 7 positions matching TRBD1. Trimming removed 9 bases from V and 8 bases from J; junction bases left unmatched: 11. The CDR3 length is 13 residues. The germline V gene encodes CDR1 KGHDR and CDR2 SFDVKD. The CDR3 here is CATGWKGARGYTF. CDR3 nucleotides: TGTGCCACCGGGTGGAAGGGGGCTCGCGGCTACACCTTC.

The genes are TRBV5-1 and TRBJ2-2, with a weak D call TRBD1 (6 bases). The CDR3 has 17 residues. Trimming took 4 bases from V and 0 from J, leaving 16 bases between them. The germline V gene has CDR1 SGHRS and CDR2 YFSETQ. For the CDR3, the DNA is TGCGCCAGCAGCCCCTGGGACACAACATCGAACACCGGGGAGCTGTTTTTT. Amino acids: CASSPWDTTSNTGELFF.

This chain joins TRBV19 and TRBJ1-3; no reliable D call. Germline CDR1 is LNHDA and CDR2 is SQIVND (reference sequence). The V end lost 6 bases, the J end lost 4 bases, and 13 bases lay between the germline ends. The CDR3 length is 14 residues. The CDR3 sequence is CASRPGVGGNTIYF. In DNA form, the CDR3 reads TGTGCCAGTAGACCGGGAGTAGGAGGAAACACCATATATTTT.

This clone was seen just once. The chain employs TRBV7-2 and TRBJ1-2; no clear D gene. Trimming removed 1 base from V and 7 bases from J, with 13 bases in between. CDR1 is SGHTA and CDR2 is FQGNSA in the germline V gene. CDR3 length: 14 residues. In DNA, the CDR3 is TGTGCCAGCAGCTTAGATCGGGAATTGGGTGGCTACACCTTC. Residues: CASSLDRELGGYTF.

The J gene is TRBJ2-1, the V gene TRBV5-1; tentatively, D is TRBD2 (6 bases). With 1 base removed from V and 10 bases from J, the gap between germline ends came to 12 bases. This CDR3 region has 13 residues. Per the germline V gene, CDR1 is SGHRS and CDR2 is YFSETQ. The CDR3 loop reads CASSLKPGVEQFF. Here the CDR3 DNA reads TGCGCCAGCAGCTTGAAGCCGGGGGTGGAGCAGTTCTTC.

The chain employs TRBV7-2 and TRBJ2-7; TRBD2 matches at 14 bases. V lost 5 bases to trimming and J lost 0 bases; unmatched junction nucleotides: 6. CDR1 is SGHTA, CDR2 FQGNSA, per germline. The CDR3 extends over 17 amino acids. The CDR3 is CASSPRLAGGSSYEQYF. Written as DNA, the CDR3 is TGTGCCAGCAGCCCCCGACTAGCGGGGGGGTCCTCCTACGAGCAGTACTTC.

This clone was seen a single time. This chain uses TRBV5-4 with TRBJ1-1, with D possibly being TRBD1 (6 bases). V shed 2 bases and J shed 0 bases, with 8 bases lying between them. The CDR3 contains 14 residues. Germline V lookup: CDR1 SGHNT, CDR2 YYREEE (reference sequence). The CDR3 DNA sequence: TGTGCCAGCAGCTTCGGACAGATGAACACTGAAGCTTTCTTT. This translates into CASSFGQMNTEAFF. The full variable domain, in which reference TRBV5-4 and TRBJ1-1 provide the parts outside the CDR3, is ETGVTQSPTHLIKTRGQQVTLRCSSQSGHNTVSWYQQALGQGPQFIFQYYREEENGRGNFPPRFSGLQFPNYSSELNVNALELDDSALYLCASSFGQMNTEAFFGQGTRLTVV.

The V gene is TRBV4-1, the J gene TRBJ1-2, with D unclear. Trimming took 2 bases from V and 5 from J, leaving 9 bases between them. Germline CDR1 reads MGHRA; CDR2 reads YSYEKL. This CDR3 has 13 residues. The CDR3 is CASSQSVEYGYTF. In DNA, the CDR3 is TGCGCCAGCAGCCAAAGTGTAGAGTATGGCTACACCTTC.

The chain has TRBV6-5 and TRBJ2-5, with 13 bases fitting TRBD2. The CDR3 sequence is 15 residues long. Germline values: CDR1 MNHEY, CDR2 SVGAGI. Trimming cost V 2 bases and J 5 bases; bases outside gene matches: 2. The CDR3 DNA reads TGTGCCAGCAGTTACAGACTAGCGGGGGGCGAGACCCAGTACTTC. Protein product: CASSYRLAGGETQYF.

The rearrangement joins TRBV10-3 to TRBJ1-1, with 7 bases matching TRBD1. Germline CDR1 ENHRY, CDR2 SYGVKD. V lost 4 bases to trimming and J lost 3 bases; unmatched junction nucleotides: 2. The CDR3 contains 13 residues. CDR3: CAISGTGHTEAFF. CDR3 bases: TGTGCCATCAGTGGGACAGGTCACACTGAAGCTTTCTTT.

The rearrangement uses TRBV28 and TRBJ2-6; 8 bases fit TRBD1. The V and J ends lost 5 bases and 0 bases, in that order; junction bases with no gene match: 12. The V gene's germline CDR1 is MDHEN and CDR2 SYDVKM. This CDR3 has 19 amino acids. This chain's CDR3 is CASSALDRADSSGANVLTF. The CDR3, as DNA: TGTGCCAGCAGTGCCTTGGACAGGGCCGATTCCTCTGGGGCCAACGTCCTGACTTTC.